Below, one TCR beta chain is given with its context. The data belong to a study of CD8 T cells in Susac syndrome. After removal of 1 base from V and 3 bases from J, the junction contained 6 bases not matched to a gene. The CDR3 covers 15 residues. Germline lookup yields CDR1 SGDLS and CDR2 YYNGEE. Random-hexamer reverse transcription was applied to about 0.45 to 1 ug RNA. The immunoSEQ assay covered 54 Vbeta and 13 Jbeta segments for CDR3. Each CDR3 protein is one row after TCRdb ran MiXCR on the immunoSEQ multiplex PCR reads. The sample records 150,000 to 200,000 distinct CDR3 sequences, 85% to 95% being singletons. The patients serving as multiple sclerosis controls were treatment-naive. They had stable or active relapsing-remitting disease and fulfilled revised McDonald criteria.

The sample taken for sequencing was CD4+ T cells from PBMCs. This sequence was found in a human donor with multiple sclerosis. The chain employs TRBV9 and TRBJ1-1; 7 bases line up with TRBD1. CDR3 residues: CASSVSTGVDTEAFF. The CDR3 nucleotides are TGTGCCAGCAGCGTATCAACAGGGGTCGACACTGAAGCTTTCTTT.